These 29 T cell receptor beta chains were all obtained from the same sample, sequenced in a study of shared T cell receptors in the human thymus. The assay was immunoSEQ multiplex PCR, and TCRdb's table has in-frame clones only and misses some. Here the sample spans hundreds of thousands of clones, around 89% being singletons. These data were also reused for a study on human thymus T cells.

The specimen sequenced was thymocytes. These receptor sequences come from a boy younger than two with a congenital heart defect.

The rearrangement uses TRBV4-2 and TRBJ2-1, with 8 bases lining up with TRBD2. The CDR3 runs to 17 residues. The germline gives CDR1 LGHNA, CDR2 YNFKEQ. After removal of 0 bases from V and 10 bases from J, the junction contained 14 bases not matched to a gene. The CDR3 here is CASSQDLAGGDQCEQFF. The CDR3 region has the DNA TGTGCCAGCAGCCAAGATCTAGCGGGTGGGGACCAATGCGAGCAGTTCTTC.

The chain uses TRBV7-9 and TRBJ2-3; 9 bases map to TRBD2. The V gene's germline CDR1 is SEHNR and CDR2 FQNEAQ (reference sequence). The V and J ends lost 1 base and 0 bases, in that order; junction bases with no gene match: 8. The CDR3 runs to 18 residues. The CDR3 is CASSLGLAGHSSTDTQYF. Here the CDR3 DNA reads TGTGCCAGCAGCTTAGGCCTAGCGGGGCATTCTAGCACAGATACGCAGTATTTT.

The chain joins TRBV15 to TRBJ1-2; D unresolved. The CDR3 extends over 13 amino acids. CDR1 and CDR2 from the germline V gene are LNHNV and YYDKDF (reference sequence). The V end lost 6 bases, the J end lost 2 bases, and 10 bases lay between the germline ends. The CDR3 region has the DNA TGTGCCACCAGTCCTGACACGAACTATGGCTACACCTTC. It codes for CATSPDTNYGYTF. The full variable domain, in which reference TRBV15 and TRBJ1-2 provide the parts outside the CDR3, is DAMVIQNPRYQVTQFGKPVTLSCSQTLNHNVMYWYQQKSSQAPKLLFHYYDKDFNNEADTPDNFQSRRPNTSFCFLDIRSPGLGDTAMYLCATSPDTNYGYTFGSGTRLTVV.

The chain joins TRBV27 to TRBJ2-7; 9 bases line up with TRBD2. There are 16 residues in the CDR3. Germline assignment: CDR1 MNHEY and CDR2 SMNVEV (reference sequence). V shed 3 bases, J shed 2 bases, and the junction held 8 bases outside the gene matches. The CDR3 is CASSFGGGAVPYEQYF. The CDR3 nucleotides read TGTGCCAGCAGTTTTGGCGGGGGGGCGGTCCCCTACGAGCAGTACTTC.

The J gene is TRBJ2-3, the V gene TRBV14; D remains unclear. V was clipped by 1 base and J by 0 bases, with 14 bases between them. CDR1 and CDR2 (germline): SGHDN, FVKESK. This CDR3 is built from 17 residues. The CDR3 sequence: CASSQVFSVTSTDTQYF. CDR3 nucleotides: TGTGCCAGCAGCCAAGTGTTCTCGGTCACTAGCACAGATACGCAGTATTTT.

The chain is built from TRBV10-3 and TRBJ2-7; perhaps TRBD2 as D (7 bases). Trimming left V 6 bases short and J 1 base short, with 22 bases between. The CDR3 is made up of 17 amino acids. CDR1 is ENHRY, CDR2 SYGVKD, per germline. The CDR3 region has the DNA TGTGCCATCAGCCCCGGCGGAGGGGGGGCGGAATCCTACGAGCAGTACTTC. Its protein is CAISPGGGGAESYEQYF.

This chain joins TRBV5-6 and TRBJ2-1; D might be TRBD2 (6 bases). With 0 bases removed from V and 7 bases from J, the gap between germline ends came to 11 bases. This CDR3 is built from 14 residues. Germline CDR1 and CDR2: SGHDT and YYEEEE. Here the CDR3 reads CASSLGGRLNEQFF. DNA for the CDR3: TGTGCCAGCAGCTTGGGAGGGAGGCTTAATGAGCAGTTCTTC.

The rearrangement joins TRBV4-3 to TRBJ2-7, with 10 bases aligning to TRBD1. CDR3 length: 16 residues. The germline V gene encodes CDR1 LGHNA and CDR2 YSLEER. V was pared by 1 base and J by 7 bases, with 10 bases of the junction left unmatched. The CDR3 reads CASSQADRGVVSEQYF. The DNA of the CDR3 is TGCGCCAGCAGCCAAGCGGACAGGGGGGTGGTTTCGGAGCAGTACTTC.

This rearrangement joins TRBV2 to TRBJ2-1, with D tentatively TRBD1 (7 bases). The CDR3 has 15 amino acids. Trimming pared 5 bases from V and 5 bases from J, leaving 16 bases between. Germline V lookup: CDR1 SNHLY, CDR2 FYNNEI. The DNA for the CDR3 is TGTGCCAGCAGTCCGGAGGGGGCTAGGGACAATGAGCAGTTCTTC. Residues: CASSPEGARDNEQFF.

This chain uses TRBV29-1 with TRBJ2-3; TRBD2 might be the D (6 bases). CDR1 and CDR2 (germline): SQVTM, ANQGSEA. V lost 4 bases, J lost 3 bases, and 14 bases lay in between. The CDR3 totals 14 residues. CDR3 sequence (DNA): TGCAGCGTTGGGTACGGGAGTGGAACAGATACGCAGTATTTT. Protein product: CSVGYGSGTDTQYF.

V is TRBV7-6 and J is TRBJ1-1; no clear D. The CDR3 totals 14 residues. Trimming pared 1 base from V and 11 bases from J, leaving 17 bases between. Germline CDR1 is SGHVS and CDR2 is FNYEAQ. CDR3 in amino acids: CASSLDLTRDLAFF. The CDR3 nucleotides read TGTGCCAGCAGCTTAGACCTAACGCGGGATCTCGCTTTCTTT. Supplemented by reference TRBV7-6 and TRBJ1-1, the full variable domain reads GAGVSQSPRYKVTKRGQDVALRCDPISGHVSLYWYRQALGQGPEFLTYFNYEAQQDKSGLPNDRFSAERPEGSISTLTIQRTEQRDSAMYRCASSLDLTRDLAFFGQGTRLTVV.

V gene TRBV7-6 combines with J gene TRBJ2-2; 9 nucleotides align to TRBD1. Germline CDR1 SGHVS, CDR2 FNYEAQ. CDR3 size: 18 residues. V trimming: 1 base; J trimming: 3 bases; junction bases outside the gene matches: 9. DNA of the CDR3: TGTGCCAGCAGCTTAGGAGGGGGGACAGGGTTCCACACCGGGGAGCTGTTTTTT. It translates to CASSLGGGTGFHTGELFF.

A single count supports this clone. The J gene is TRBJ2-7, the V gene TRBV4-1, with D perhaps matching TRBD2 (5 bases). The V end was cut by 0 bases, the J end by 1 base, with 19 bases between. This CDR3 is 18 amino acids long. Germline V lookup: CDR1 MGHRA, CDR2 YSYEKL. The CDR3 DNA follows: TGCGCCAGCAGCCAAGAAGATGCCGGACTCCACCATTCCTACGAGCAGTACTTC. Amino acid sequence: CASSQEDAGLHHSYEQYF.

This clone was recorded once. The chain employs TRBV4-3 and TRBJ1-2, with TRBD1 as a possible D gene (6 bases). The V end was cut by 1 base, the J end by 2 bases, with 17 bases between. The germline gives CDR1 LGHNA, CDR2 YSLEER. The CDR3 covers 17 residues. CDR3 amino acids: CASSQATGTFYNYGYTF. The CDR3 bases are TGCGCCAGCAGCCAAGCAACCGGGACATTCTACAACTATGGCTACACCTTC.

The chain combines TRBV4-3 with TRBJ2-3, with D possibly TRBD2 on 7 matching bases. V was pared by 7 bases and J by 2 bases, with 16 bases between. Germline lookup yields CDR1 LGHNA and CDR2 YSLEER. There are 15 residues in the CDR3. In DNA form, the CDR3 reads TGCGCCAGCACCCGGGGGCGGGAGCACACAGATACGCAGTATTTT. Its translation is CASTRGREHTDTQYF.

The chain couples TRBV19 to TRBJ2-7, with D possibly matching TRBD2 (5 bases). V lost 6 bases, J lost 0 bases, and 12 bases lay in between. Looked up from germline, CDR1 is LNHDA and CDR2 is SQIVND (reference sequence). There are 14 residues in the CDR3. The CDR3 is CASRHSVHSYEQYF. The CDR3 nucleotides are TGTGCCAGTAGGCATAGCGTTCACTCCTACGAGCAGTACTTC.

V and J are TRBV7-9 and TRBJ1-1; TRBD1 matches at 11 bases. The germline gives CDR1 SEHNR, CDR2 FQNEAQ (reference sequence). With 5 bases clipped from V and 1 base from J, the junction kept 6 bases outside the gene matches. This CDR3 comprises 16 residues. The CDR3 reads CASSQDRGQPNTEAFF. As DNA, the CDR3 is TGTGCCAGCAGCCAGGACAGGGGGCAGCCGAACACTGAAGCTTTCTTT.

This chain uses TRBV6-4 with TRBJ2-1; 13 bases match TRBD2. The CDR3 sequence is 15 residues long. V lost 6 bases, J lost 8 bases, and 7 bases stayed unmatched. Germline CDR1 and CDR2: MRHNA and SNTAGT. The CDR3 region is CASSEGGLAGDEQFF. The CDR3 DNA sequence: TGTGCCAGCAGCGAAGGTGGACTAGCGGGGGATGAGCAGTTCTTC.

The rearrangement links TRBV4-3 to TRBJ2-2; D is perhaps TRBD1 (6 bases). V was pared by 1 base and J by 3 bases, with 12 bases between. This CDR3 has 16 amino acids. Germline loops: CDR1 LGHNA, CDR2 YSLEER. CDR3 sequence (DNA): TGCGCCAGCAGCCAAGGGGGGCCTTGGGACACCGGGGAGCTGTTTTTT. It codes for CASSQGGPWDTGELFF.

The rearrangement links TRBV28 to TRBJ2-7; TRBD1 agrees at 10 bases. Unmatched junction bases numbered 6, after V lost 7 bases and J lost 3 bases. The germline V gene has CDR1 MDHEN and CDR2 SYDVKM. This CDR3 has 14 amino acids. DNA for the CDR3: TGTGCCAGCACATGGGGGGACAGGGGCTACGAGCAGTACTTC. Its protein product is CASTWGDRGYEQYF.

The CDR3 coding sequence is TGTGCCAGCAGTGGCCGACAGGGAGGCGCTGGAAACACCATATATTTT. Translating it yields CASSGRQGGAGNTIYF. The chain is built from TRBV6-1 and TRBJ1-3; 7 nucleotides align to TRBD1. Losses at the gene ends were 4 bases for V and 2 bases for J; bases not matched to a gene: 8. CDR3 size: 16 residues. Germline CDR1 and CDR2: MNHNS and SASEGT.

This rearrangement joins TRBV9 to TRBJ2-3; 8 bases align to TRBD1. V shed 3 bases and J 2 bases; nucleotides not matched to a gene: 5. From germline, CDR1 is SGDLS and CDR2 YYNGEE. This CDR3 contains 15 residues. The CDR3 region has the DNA TGTGCCAGCAGCGGACGGACAGGGACCACAGATACGCAGTATTTT. Its protein product is CASSGRTGTTDTQYF.

The gene calls are TRBV10-1 and TRBJ2-3, with D maybe TRBD2 (5 bases). CDR1 WNHNN and CDR2 SYGVQD come from the germline V gene (reference sequence). V lost 1 base to trimming and J lost 1 base, with 12 bases between them. The CDR3 loop spans 16 amino acids. The CDR3 reads CASSEFGGRGTDTQYF. The CDR3 DNA reads as TGCGCCAGCAGTGAGTTTGGAGGAAGGGGCACAGATACGCAGTATTTT.

The gene calls are TRBV28 and TRBJ1-2, with 8 positions matching TRBD1. V was pared by 6 bases and J by 4 bases, with 7 bases of the junction left unmatched. This CDR3 is built from 14 residues. The V gene's germline CDR1 is MDHEN and CDR2 SYDVKM. In nucleotides, the CDR3 is TGTGCCAGCAGGGGGGGAGGACAGGGCTATGGCTACACCTTC. Translated: CASRGGGQGYGYTF.

This chain joins TRBV19 and TRBJ1-1; TRBD1 matches at 8 bases. This CDR3 contains 19 residues. Germline CDR1 is LNHDA and CDR2 is SQIVND (reference sequence). V lost 6 bases to trimming and J lost 0 bases; unmatched junction nucleotides: 18. The CDR3 protein is CASSEGGYRGGNMNTEAFF. In nucleotides, the CDR3 is TGTGCCAGTAGCGAGGGGGGTTACAGGGGGGGAAACATGAACACTGAAGCTTTCTTT.

V is TRBV5-6 and J is TRBJ2-7; possible D gene TRBD2, 6 bases. Trimming left V 4 bases short and J 7 bases short, with 21 bases between. Germline V gives CDR1 SGHDT, CDR2 YYEEEE. CDR3 length equals 15 residues. The CDR3 nucleotides are TGTGCCAGCAGCCTCCGACTAGTACTACAGCGGGAGCAGTACTTC. Protein: CASSLRLVLQREQYF.

In this sample, this clone turned up once. The V and J genes are TRBV6-5 and TRBJ1-2; TRBD1 matches 7 bases. The V gene end was trimmed by 2 bases and the J gene end by 8 bases; junction bases not matched to a gene: 5. This CDR3 has 13 amino acids. CDR1 and CDR2 (germline): MNHEY, SVGAGI. CDR3 amino acids: CASSYRDSWGYTF. CDR3 bases: TGTGCCAGCAGTTACAGGGACAGTTGGGGCTACACCTTC.

The rearrangement uses TRBV7-8 and TRBJ2-6, with 10 nucleotides matching TRBD2. Looked up from germline, CDR1 is SGHVS and CDR2 is FQNEAQ. V shed 5 bases, J shed 5 bases, and the junction held 15 bases outside the gene matches. The CDR3 has 19 residues. The DNA for the CDR3 is TGTGCCAGCAGCCGATTAATTACTAGCGGGAATCTTCGGGCCAACGTCCTGACTTTC. Protein sequence: CASSRLITSGNLRANVLTF.

V is TRBV10-2 and J is TRBJ2-1; TRBD2 matches 7 bases. With V trimmed by 4 bases and J by 5 bases, 11 bases remained unmatched. This CDR3 contains 16 residues. Germline V gene sequence: CDR1 WSHSY, CDR2 SAAADI. For the CDR3, the DNA is TGCGCCAGCAGTGTACCCCGGAGGGGAGGGAACAATGAGCAGTTCTTC. Protein sequence: CASSVPRRGGNNEQFF.